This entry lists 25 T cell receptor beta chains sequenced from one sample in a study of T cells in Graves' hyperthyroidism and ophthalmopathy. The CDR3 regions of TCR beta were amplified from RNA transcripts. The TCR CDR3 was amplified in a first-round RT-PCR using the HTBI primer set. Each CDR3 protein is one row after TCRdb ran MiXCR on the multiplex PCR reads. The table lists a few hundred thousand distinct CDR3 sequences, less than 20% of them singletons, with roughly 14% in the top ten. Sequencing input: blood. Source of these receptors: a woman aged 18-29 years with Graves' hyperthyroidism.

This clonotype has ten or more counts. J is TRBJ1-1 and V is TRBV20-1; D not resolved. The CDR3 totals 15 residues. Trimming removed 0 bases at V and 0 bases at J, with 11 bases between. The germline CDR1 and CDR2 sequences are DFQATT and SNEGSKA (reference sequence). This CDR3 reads CSARDPGQMNTEAFF. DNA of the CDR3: TGCAGTGCTAGAGATCCCGGCCAGATGAACACTGAAGCTTTCTTT.

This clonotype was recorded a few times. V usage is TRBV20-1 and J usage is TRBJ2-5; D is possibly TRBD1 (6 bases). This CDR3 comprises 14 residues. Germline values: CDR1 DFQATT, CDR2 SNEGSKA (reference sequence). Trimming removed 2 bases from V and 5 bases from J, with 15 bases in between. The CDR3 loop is CSARPPRGPETQYF. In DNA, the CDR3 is TGCAGTGCTAGACCCCCCAGGGGTCCGGAGACCCAGTACTTC.

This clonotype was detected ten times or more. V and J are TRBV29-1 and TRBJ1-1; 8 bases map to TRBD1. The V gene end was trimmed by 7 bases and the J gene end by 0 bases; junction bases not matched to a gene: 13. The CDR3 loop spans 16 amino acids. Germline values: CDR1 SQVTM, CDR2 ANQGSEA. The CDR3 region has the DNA TGCAGCGCAGCCGGGACAGGCCGATTTCTGAACACTGAAGCTTTCTTT. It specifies CSAAGTGRFLNTEAFF.

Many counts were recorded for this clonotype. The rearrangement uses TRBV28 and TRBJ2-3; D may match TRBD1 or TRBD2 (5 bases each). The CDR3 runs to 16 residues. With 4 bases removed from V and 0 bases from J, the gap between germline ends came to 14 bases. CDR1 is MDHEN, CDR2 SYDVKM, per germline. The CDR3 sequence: CASSSPPGPSTDTQYF. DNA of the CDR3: TGTGCCAGCAGTTCACCACCGGGACCTAGCACAGATACGCAGTATTTT.

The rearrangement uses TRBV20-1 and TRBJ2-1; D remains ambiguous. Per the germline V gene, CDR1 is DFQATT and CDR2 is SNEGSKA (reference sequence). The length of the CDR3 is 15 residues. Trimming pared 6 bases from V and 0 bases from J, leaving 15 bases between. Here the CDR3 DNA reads TGCAGTGCGCACGACCCCAAGAGCTCCTACAATGAGCAGTTCTTC. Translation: CSAHDPKSSYNEQFF.

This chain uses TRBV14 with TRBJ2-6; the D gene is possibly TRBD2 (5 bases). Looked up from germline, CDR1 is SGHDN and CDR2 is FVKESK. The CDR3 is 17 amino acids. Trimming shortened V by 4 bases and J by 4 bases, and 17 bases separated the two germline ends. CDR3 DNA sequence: TGTGCCAGCAGCCCCCTCACCCTCGGGGTAGGGGCCAACGTCCTGACTTTC. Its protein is CASSPLTLGVGANVLTF.

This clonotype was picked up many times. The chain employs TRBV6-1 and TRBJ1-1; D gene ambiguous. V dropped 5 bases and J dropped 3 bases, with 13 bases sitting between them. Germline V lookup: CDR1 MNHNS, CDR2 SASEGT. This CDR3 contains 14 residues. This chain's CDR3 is CASSNGVKDTEAFF. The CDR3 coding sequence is TGTGCCAGCAGTAACGGAGTTAAGGACACTGAAGCTTTCTTT.

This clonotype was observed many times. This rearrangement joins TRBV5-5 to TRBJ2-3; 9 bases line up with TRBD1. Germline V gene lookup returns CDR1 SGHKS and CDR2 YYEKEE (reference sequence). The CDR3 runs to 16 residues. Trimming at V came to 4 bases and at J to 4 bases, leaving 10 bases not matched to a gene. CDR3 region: CASSPRGTGRADTQYF. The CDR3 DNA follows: TGTGCCAGCAGCCCTCGCGGGACAGGGAGGGCAGATACGCAGTATTTT.

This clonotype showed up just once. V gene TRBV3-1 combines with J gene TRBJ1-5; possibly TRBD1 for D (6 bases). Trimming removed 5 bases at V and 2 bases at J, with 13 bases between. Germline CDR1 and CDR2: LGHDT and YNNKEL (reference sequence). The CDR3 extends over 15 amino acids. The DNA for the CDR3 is TGTGCCAGCAGCGAGGACAGTGGGGGCAATCAGCCCCAGCATTTT. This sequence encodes CASSEDSGGNQPQHF.

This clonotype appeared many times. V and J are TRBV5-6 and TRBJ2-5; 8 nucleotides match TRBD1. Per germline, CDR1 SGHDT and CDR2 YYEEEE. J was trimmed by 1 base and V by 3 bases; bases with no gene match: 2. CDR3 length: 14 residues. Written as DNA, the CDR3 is TGTGCCAGCAGCTGGACAGGGATCCAAGAGACCCAGTACTTC. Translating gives CASSWTGIQETQYF.

This chain's CDR3 is CASSRGLAQGNEQFF. In DNA form, the CDR3 reads TGTGCCAGCAGCAGGGGACTAGCTCAGGGCAATGAGCAGTTCTTC. The rearrangement joins TRBV12-3 or TRBV12-4 to TRBJ2-1; 9 nucleotides agree with TRBD2. Germline trimming cut 6 bases from V and 6 bases from J; bases unmatched to any gene: 9. The CDR3 loop spans 15 amino acids.

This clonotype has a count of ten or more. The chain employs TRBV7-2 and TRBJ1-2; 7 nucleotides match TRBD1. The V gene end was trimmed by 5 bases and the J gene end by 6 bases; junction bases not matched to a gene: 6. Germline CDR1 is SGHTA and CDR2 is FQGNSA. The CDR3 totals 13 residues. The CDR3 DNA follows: TGTGCCAGCAGCCAAGGGGGCAGAGATGGCTACACCTTC. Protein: CASSQGGRDGYTF. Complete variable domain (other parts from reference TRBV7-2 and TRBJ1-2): GAGVSQSPSNKVTEKGKDVELRCDPISGHTALYWYRQSLGQGLEFLIYFQGNSAPDKSGLPSDRFSAERTGGSVSTLTIQRTQQEDSAVYLCASSQGGRDGYTFGSGTRLTVV.

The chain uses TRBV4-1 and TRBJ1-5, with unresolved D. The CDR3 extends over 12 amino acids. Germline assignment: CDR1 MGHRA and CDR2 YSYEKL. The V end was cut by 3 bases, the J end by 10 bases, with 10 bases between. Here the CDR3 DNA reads TGCGCCAGCAGCCATCCCCAGGAACCCCAGCATTTT. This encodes CASSHPQEPQHF.

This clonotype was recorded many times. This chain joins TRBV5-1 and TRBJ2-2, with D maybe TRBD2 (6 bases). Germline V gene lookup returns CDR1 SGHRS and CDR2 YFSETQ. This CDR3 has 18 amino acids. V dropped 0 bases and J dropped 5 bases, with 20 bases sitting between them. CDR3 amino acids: CASSLAEWWRGGTGELFF. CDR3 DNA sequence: TGCGCCAGCAGCTTGGCCGAGTGGTGGAGGGGAGGTACCGGGGAGCTGTTTTTT.

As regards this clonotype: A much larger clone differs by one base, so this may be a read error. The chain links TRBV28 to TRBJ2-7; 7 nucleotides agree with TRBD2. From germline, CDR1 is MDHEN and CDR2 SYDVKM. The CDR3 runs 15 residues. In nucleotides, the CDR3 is TGTGCCAGCAGTCCCGGGGGGAATCCGTCCCACGAGCAGTGCTTC. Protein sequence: CASSPGGNPSHEQCF.

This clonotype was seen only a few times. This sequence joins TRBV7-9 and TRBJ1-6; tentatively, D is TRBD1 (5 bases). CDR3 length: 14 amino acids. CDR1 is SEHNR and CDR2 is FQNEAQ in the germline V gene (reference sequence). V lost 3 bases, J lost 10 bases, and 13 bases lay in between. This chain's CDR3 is CASSFQGRSSPLHF. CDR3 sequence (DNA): TGTGCCAGCAGCTTTCAGGGCAGGAGCTCACCCCTCCACTTT. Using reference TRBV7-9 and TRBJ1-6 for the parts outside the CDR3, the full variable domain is DTGVSQNPRHKITKRGQNVTFRCDPISEHNRLYWYRQTLGQGPEFLTYFQNEAQLEKSRLLSDRFSAERPKGSFSTLEIQRTEQGDSAMYLCASSFQGRSSPLHFGNGTRLTVT.

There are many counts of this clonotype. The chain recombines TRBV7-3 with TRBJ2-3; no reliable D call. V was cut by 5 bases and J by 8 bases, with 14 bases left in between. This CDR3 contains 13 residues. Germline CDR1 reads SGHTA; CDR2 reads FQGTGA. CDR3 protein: CASSPGRYGTQYF. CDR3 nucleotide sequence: TGTGCCAGCAGCCCAGGACGGTACGGTACGCAGTATTTT.

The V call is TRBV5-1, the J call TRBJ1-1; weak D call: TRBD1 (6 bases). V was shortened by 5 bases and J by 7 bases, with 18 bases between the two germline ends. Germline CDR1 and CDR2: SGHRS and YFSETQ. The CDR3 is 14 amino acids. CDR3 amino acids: CASRKQEGVFEAFF. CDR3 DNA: TGCGCCAGCAGAAAACAGGAGGGGGTTTTTGAAGCTTTCTTT.

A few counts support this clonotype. The CDR3 protein is CASNLRNNEQFF. As DNA, the CDR3 is TGTGCCAGTAACCTCCGGAACAATGAGCAGTTCTTC. The chain joins TRBV19 to TRBJ2-1; no clear D gene. The V gene's germline CDR1 is LNHDA and CDR2 SQIVND (reference sequence). Trimming removed 7 bases at V and 5 bases at J, with 9 bases between. The CDR3 length is 12 residues.

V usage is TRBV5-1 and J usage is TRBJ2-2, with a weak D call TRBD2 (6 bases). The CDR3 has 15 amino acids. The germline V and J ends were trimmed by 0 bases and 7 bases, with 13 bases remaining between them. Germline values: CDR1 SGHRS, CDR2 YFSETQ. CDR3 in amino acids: CASSLEVSGLGELFF. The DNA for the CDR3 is TGCGCCAGCAGCTTGGAGGTTAGCGGCCTCGGGGAGCTGTTTTTT.

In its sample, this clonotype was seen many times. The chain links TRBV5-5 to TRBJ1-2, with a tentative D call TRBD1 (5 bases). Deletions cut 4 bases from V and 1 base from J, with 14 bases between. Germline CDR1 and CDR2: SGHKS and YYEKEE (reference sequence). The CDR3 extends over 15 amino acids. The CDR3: CASSPLAQGNYGYTF. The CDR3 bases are TGTGCCAGCAGCCCCTTGGCCCAGGGTAACTATGGCTACACCTTC. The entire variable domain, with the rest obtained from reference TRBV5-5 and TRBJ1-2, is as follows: DAGVTQSPTHLIKTRGQQVTLRCSPISGHKSVSWYQQVLGQGPQFIFQYYEKEERGRGNFPDRFSARQFPNYSSELNVNALLLGDSALYLCASSPLAQGNYGYTFGSGTRLTVV.

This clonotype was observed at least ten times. CDR3 sequence: CASSLDGLASTDTQYF. CDR3 DNA sequence: TGTGCCAGCAGCTTAGACGGGCTAGCGAGCACAGATACGCAGTATTTT. The rearrangement joins TRBV7-6 to TRBJ2-3, with TRBD2 as a possible D gene (6 bases). Trimming pared 1 base from V and 0 bases from J, leaving 11 bases between. Germline V gene lookup returns CDR1 SGHVS and CDR2 FNYEAQ. The CDR3 sequence is 16 residues long.

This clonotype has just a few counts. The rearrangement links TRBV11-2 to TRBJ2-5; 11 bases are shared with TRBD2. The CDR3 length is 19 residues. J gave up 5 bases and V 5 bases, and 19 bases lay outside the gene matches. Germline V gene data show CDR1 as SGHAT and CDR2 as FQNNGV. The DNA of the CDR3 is TGTGCCAGCAGCCCCGGAACTAGCGGGAGAATACCCCCAGCGGAGACCCAGTACTTC. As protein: CASSPGTSGRIPPAETQYF.

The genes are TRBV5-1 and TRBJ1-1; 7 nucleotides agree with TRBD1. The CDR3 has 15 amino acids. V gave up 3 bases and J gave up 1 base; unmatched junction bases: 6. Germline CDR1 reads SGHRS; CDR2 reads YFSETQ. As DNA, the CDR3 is TGCGCCAGCAGCTCGCAGGGGGATCGGAACACTGAAGCTTTCTTT. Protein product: CASSSQGDRNTEAFF.

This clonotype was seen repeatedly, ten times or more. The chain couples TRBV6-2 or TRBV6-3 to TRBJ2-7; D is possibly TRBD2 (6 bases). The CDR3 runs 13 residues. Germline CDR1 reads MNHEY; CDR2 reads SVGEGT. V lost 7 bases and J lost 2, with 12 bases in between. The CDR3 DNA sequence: TGTGCCAGCACCCGGGACTCGCCCTACGAGCAGTACTTC. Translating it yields CASTRDSPYEQYF.